This T cell receptor beta chain appears in the sequencing data of a study of glioma-infiltrating T cells after dendritic cell vaccination. Study context: Patients received three intradermal dendritic cell vaccine injections at biweekly intervals.

In germline, CDR1 is SGHAT, CDR2 FQNNGV. Trimming stripped 5 bases from V and 4 bases from J, with 14 bases between. CDR3 length: 15 residues. TCRB CDR3 was amplified from 2 ug genomic DNA or less. Primers: 60 V beta forward and 13 J beta reverse. Clones were sequenced by immunoSEQ multiplex PCR, and TCRdb holds only the in-frame ones, with some missing. The table lists approximately 93,000 clones, 85% of them singletons, with 8.5% in the top ten. Described time point: after dendritic cell vaccination, including at tumor progression/relapse. The chain uses TRBV11-2 and TRBJ2-2; possibly TRBD2 for D (5 bases). Source: blood, taken after dendritic cell vaccination. The receptor's source is a human donor with glioblastoma. The CDR3 protein is CASSKDGIATGELFF. In nucleotides, the CDR3 is TGTGCCAGCAGCAAGGACGGGATTGCCACCGGGGAGCTGTTTTTT.